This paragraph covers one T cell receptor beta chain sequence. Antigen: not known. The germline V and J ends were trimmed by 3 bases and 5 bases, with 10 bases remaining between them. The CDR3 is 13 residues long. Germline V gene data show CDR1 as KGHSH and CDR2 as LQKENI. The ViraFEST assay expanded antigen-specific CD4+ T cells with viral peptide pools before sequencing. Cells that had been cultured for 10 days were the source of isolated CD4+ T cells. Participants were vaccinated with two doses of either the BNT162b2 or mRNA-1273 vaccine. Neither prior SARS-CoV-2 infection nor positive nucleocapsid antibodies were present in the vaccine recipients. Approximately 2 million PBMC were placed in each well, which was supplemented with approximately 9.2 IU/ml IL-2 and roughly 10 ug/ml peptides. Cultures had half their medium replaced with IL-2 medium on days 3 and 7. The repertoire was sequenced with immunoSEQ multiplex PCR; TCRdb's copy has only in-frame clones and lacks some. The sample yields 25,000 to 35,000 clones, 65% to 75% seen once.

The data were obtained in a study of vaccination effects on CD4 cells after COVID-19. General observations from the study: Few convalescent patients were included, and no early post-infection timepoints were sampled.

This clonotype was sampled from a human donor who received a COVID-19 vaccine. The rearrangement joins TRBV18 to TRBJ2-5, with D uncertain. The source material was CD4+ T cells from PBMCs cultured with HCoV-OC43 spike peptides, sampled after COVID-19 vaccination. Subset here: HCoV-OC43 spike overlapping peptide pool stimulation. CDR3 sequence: CASSPTVGETQYF. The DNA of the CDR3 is TGTGCCAGCTCACCGACGGTCGGGGAGACCCAGTACTTC.